The clone carrying this T cell receptor beta chain was detected once. This sample is drawn from a study of control samples from healthy donors and cancer patients. TCRdb's copy holds only in-frame clones and misses some; the assay was immunoSEQ multiplex PCR. The sample consists of 150,000 to 200,000 clones, about nine tenths of them appearing once. CDR3 length: 16 residues. V was shortened by 4 bases and J by 0 bases, with 16 bases between the two germline ends. Per germline, CDR1 LGHDT and CDR2 YNNKEL (reference sequence). V is TRBV3-1 (or the pseudogene TRBV3-2) and J is TRBJ2-7; tentative D call: TRBD2 (6 bases). The sequencing input was blood. This TCR was recovered from a woman in her forties in good health. Here the CDR3 reads CASSRWDGGSSYEQYF. DNA for the CDR3: TGTGCCAGCAGCCGGTGGGATGGGGGGAGCTCCTACGAGCAGTACTTC.